A single sample gave rise to the 13 T cell receptor beta chains below, sequenced in a study of cytomegalovirus exposure and HLA in healthy donors. Primers: 60 Vbeta forward and 13 Jbeta reverse. Only in-frame clones appear in the TCRdb table, and some are missing; sequencing was by immunoSEQ multiplex PCR. The table shows roughly 100,000 clones, with just over 75% occurring only once. Sequenced material: PBMCs. These receptors were taken from a man between 35 and 55 years old in good health and CMV-seropositive.

The rearrangement links TRBV7-2 to TRBJ2-7; D is possibly TRBD2 (5 bases). This CDR3 is built from 14 residues. The ends were cut back, 6 bases at V and 3 bases at J, with 15 bases in the middle. Germline V CDR1 and CDR2: SGHTA, FQGNSA. The CDR3 here is CASREAGFFYEQYF. The CDR3 bases are TGTGCCAGCAGGGAGGCGGGTTTTTTCTACGAGCAGTACTTC.

The chain recombines TRBV28 with TRBJ2-2; TRBD1 matches 9 bases. The germline V gene encodes CDR1 MDHEN and CDR2 SYDVKM. Trimming took 5 bases from V and 4 from J; bases not matched to a gene: 8. The CDR3 length is 16 residues. CDR3 nucleotides: TGTGCCAGCAGTGGGTCCGGGACAGGGATCACCGGGGAGCTGTTTTTT. Translation: CASSGSGTGITGELFF. The full variable domain, in which reference TRBV28 and TRBJ2-2 provide the parts outside the CDR3, is DVKVTQSSRYLVKRTGEKVFLECVQDMDHENMFWYRQDPGLGLRLIYFSYDVKMKEKGDIPEGYSVSREKKERFSLILESASTNQTSMYLCASSGSGTGITGELFFGEGSRLTVL.

There are a few counts of this clone. V gene TRBV27 combines with J gene TRBJ2-5; D unclear. Trimming took off 3 bases at V and 5 bases at J, with 10 bases between the two ends. This CDR3 spans 13 amino acids. CDR1 is MNHEY and CDR2 is SMNVEV in the germline V gene (reference sequence). The CDR3 reads CASSLVPRETQYF. CDR3 DNA sequence: TGTGCCAGCAGTTTGGTCCCTAGGGAGACCCAGTACTTC.

The V gene is TRBV2, the J gene TRBJ2-1; 8 bases are a match to TRBD2. V gave up 1 base and J gave up 9 bases; unmatched junction bases: 8. CDR1 SNHLY and CDR2 FYNNEI come from the germline V gene. The CDR3 length is 15 residues. CDR3 in DNA: TGTGCCAGCAGTGAAGGGACTAGCTCTGAGGGTGAGCAGTTCTTC. This sequence encodes CASSEGTSSEGEQFF.

J is TRBJ2-2 and V is TRBV5-1; D ambiguous. The length of the CDR3 is 15 residues. Trimming removed 1 base at V and 1 base at J, with 8 bases between. Per the germline V gene, CDR1 is SGHRS and CDR2 is YFSETQ. The CDR3 DNA reads TGCGCCAGCAGCTTGACCACTTTGAACACCGGGGAGCTGTTTTTT. It codes for CASSLTTLNTGELFF. Together with reference TRBV5-1 and TRBJ2-2, the CDR3 gives the full variable domain: KAGVTQTPRYLIKTRGQQVTLSCSPISGHRSVSWYQQTPGQGLQFLFEYFSETQRNKGNFPGRFSGRQFSNSRSEMNVSTLELGDSALYLCASSLTTLNTGELFFGEGSRLTVL.

The rearrangement links TRBV7-2 to TRBJ2-1, with 9 bases matching TRBD2. This CDR3 spans 16 amino acids. CDR1 and CDR2 from the germline V gene are SGHTA and FQGNSA. V lost 0 bases, J lost 4 bases, and 4 bases stayed unmatched. This CDR3 reads CASSLARTSGYNEQFF. CDR3 sequence (DNA): TGTGCCAGCAGCTTAGCACGCACTAGCGGGTACAATGAGCAGTTCTTC.

The chain is built from TRBV19 and TRBJ2-1; TRBD2 is a possible D gene (7 bases). The CDR3 spans 15 residues. V lost 3 bases and J 6 bases, leaving 15 bases between the germline ends. Germline CDR1 and CDR2: LNHDA and SQIVND (reference sequence). The CDR3 DNA reads TGTGCCAGTAGTATGGGGCTAGGGGGGGGCAATGAGCAGTTCTTC. Translation gives CASSMGLGGGNEQFF.

The rearrangement links TRBV7-4 to TRBJ2-3; 11 bases match TRBD2. The V gene's germline CDR1 is SGHVT and CDR2 SQSDAQ. The CDR3 sequence is 17 residues long. V lost 5 bases and J lost 6; bases outside the gene matches: 13. CDR3 residues: CASSPSPTSGVSDTQYF. The CDR3 DNA sequence: TGTGCCAGCAGCCCTTCCCCGACTAGCGGGGTTAGCGATACGCAGTATTTT. The full variable domain, in which reference TRBV7-4 and TRBJ2-3 provide the parts outside the CDR3, is GAGVSQSPRYKVAKRGRDVALRCDSISGHVTLYWYRQTLGQGSEVLTYSQSDAQRDKSGRPSGRFSAERPERSVSTLKIQRTEQGDSAVYLCASSPSPTSGVSDTQYFGPGTRLTVL.

The CDR3 sequence: CASSQGLAGETQYF. The CDR3 DNA follows: TGTGCCAGCAGCCAGGGGCTAGCGGGGGAGACCCAGTACTTC. The chain couples TRBV9 to TRBJ2-5; 9 nucleotides line up with TRBD2. In germline, CDR1 is SGDLS, CDR2 YYNGEE. Trimming at V came to 4 bases and at J to 5 bases, leaving 6 bases not matched to a gene. The CDR3 is 14 amino acids.

The chain is built from TRBV6-1 and TRBJ1-5, with 7 bases aligning to TRBD1. Germline V lookup: CDR1 MNHNS, CDR2 SASEGT. The J segment lost 6 bases and the V segment lost 0 bases, leaving 5 bases of the junction unmatched. The CDR3 totals 15 residues. This chain's CDR3 is CASSEARQGSQPQHF. The CDR3, as DNA: TGTGCCAGCAGTGAAGCGCGACAGGGTAGTCAGCCCCAGCATTTT.

The CDR3 DNA reads TGTGCCATCAGTGTCCGCGGGAAAGACCAAGAGACCCAGTACTTC. Its translation is CAISVRGKDQETQYF. This chain links TRBV10-3 with TRBJ2-5; the D gene is possibly TRBD2 (6 bases). V gave up 4 bases and J gave up 0 bases, with 12 bases separating them. The CDR3 extends over 15 amino acids. Germline V gene sequence: CDR1 ENHRY, CDR2 SYGVKD.

This chain joins TRBV2 and TRBJ2-3, with TRBD2 as a possible D gene (7 bases). Germline V gene data show CDR1 as SNHLY and CDR2 as FYNNEI. Between the trimmed V and J ends, which lost 6 bases and 1 base, there was a span of 14 bases. The CDR3 has 15 residues. Here the CDR3 reads CASRKRGGGTDTQYF. The CDR3 coding sequence is TGTGCCAGCAGGAAAAGAGGGGGGGGCACAGATACGCAGTATTTT.

V and J are TRBV4-2 and TRBJ2-3; 9 positions agree with TRBD2. The CDR3 runs to 17 residues. Germline V gene sequence: CDR1 LGHNA, CDR2 YNFKEQ. After removal of 1 base from V and 0 bases from J, the junction contained 5 bases not matched to a gene. The CDR3 reads CASSQVAAGGSTDTQYF. The CDR3 DNA is TGTGCCAGCAGCCAAGTTGCAGCGGGAGGTAGCACAGATACGCAGTATTTT.